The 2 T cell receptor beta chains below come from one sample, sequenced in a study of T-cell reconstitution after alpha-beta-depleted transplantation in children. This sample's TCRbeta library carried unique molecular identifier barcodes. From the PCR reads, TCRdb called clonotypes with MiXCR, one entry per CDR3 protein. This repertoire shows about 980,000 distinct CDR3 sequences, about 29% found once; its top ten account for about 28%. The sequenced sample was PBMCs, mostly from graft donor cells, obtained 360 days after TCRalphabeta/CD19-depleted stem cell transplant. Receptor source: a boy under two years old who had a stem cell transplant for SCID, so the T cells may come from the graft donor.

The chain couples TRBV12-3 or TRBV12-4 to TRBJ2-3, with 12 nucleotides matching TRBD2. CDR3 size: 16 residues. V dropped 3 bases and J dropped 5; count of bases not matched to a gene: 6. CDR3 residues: CASSFLAGGQGDTQYF. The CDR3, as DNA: TGTGCCAGCAGTTTTCTAGCGGGGGGGCAGGGAGATACGCAGTATTTT.

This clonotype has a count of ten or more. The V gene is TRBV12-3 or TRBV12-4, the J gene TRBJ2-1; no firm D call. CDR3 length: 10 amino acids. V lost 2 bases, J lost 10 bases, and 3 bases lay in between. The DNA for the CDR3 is TGTGCCAGCAGTTTAAGAGAGCAGTTCTTC. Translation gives CASSLREQFF.